The sequence of this TCR beta chain was determined in a study of shared clonotypes between healthy human individuals. Terminally differentiated effector memory CD45RA+ cells were excluded by CCR7 positive selection of CD45RO-negative cells. Libraries were prepared by immunoSEQ multiplex PCR; TCRdb keeps only in-frame clonotypes and omits some of them. Among about 2.2 million clones listed, around 93% were seen once. CDR3 length: 15 residues. Per germline, CDR1 SEHNR and CDR2 FQNEAQ (reference sequence). The source of this sequence is a man aged 18 to 30 in good health. Some clones in this sample may be carry-over from other donors' samples. The rearrangement links TRBV7-9 to TRBJ2-5, with TRBD2 identical over 8 bases. The DNA end is more similar to TRBJ2-7, so the J call may be wrong. Input material: naive CD8+ T cells from PBMCs. The CDR3: CASSLFREGLYEQYF. The DNA of the CDR3 is TGTGCCAGCAGCTTGTTCCGGGAGGGCCTCTACGAGCAGTACTTC.